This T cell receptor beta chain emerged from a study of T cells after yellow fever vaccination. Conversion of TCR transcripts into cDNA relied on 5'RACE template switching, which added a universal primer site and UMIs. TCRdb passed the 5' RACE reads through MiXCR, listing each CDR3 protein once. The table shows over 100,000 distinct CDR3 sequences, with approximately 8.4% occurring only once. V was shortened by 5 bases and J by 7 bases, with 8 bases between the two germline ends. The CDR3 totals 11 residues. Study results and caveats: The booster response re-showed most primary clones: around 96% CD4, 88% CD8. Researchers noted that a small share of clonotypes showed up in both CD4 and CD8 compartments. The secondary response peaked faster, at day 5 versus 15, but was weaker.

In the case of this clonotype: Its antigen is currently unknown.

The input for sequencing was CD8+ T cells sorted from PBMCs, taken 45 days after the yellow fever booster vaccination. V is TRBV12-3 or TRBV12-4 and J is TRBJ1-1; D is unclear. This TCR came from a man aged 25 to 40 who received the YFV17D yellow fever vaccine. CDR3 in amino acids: CASSDAREAFF. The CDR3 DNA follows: TGTGCCAGCAGTGACGCGCGTGAAGCTTTCTTT.